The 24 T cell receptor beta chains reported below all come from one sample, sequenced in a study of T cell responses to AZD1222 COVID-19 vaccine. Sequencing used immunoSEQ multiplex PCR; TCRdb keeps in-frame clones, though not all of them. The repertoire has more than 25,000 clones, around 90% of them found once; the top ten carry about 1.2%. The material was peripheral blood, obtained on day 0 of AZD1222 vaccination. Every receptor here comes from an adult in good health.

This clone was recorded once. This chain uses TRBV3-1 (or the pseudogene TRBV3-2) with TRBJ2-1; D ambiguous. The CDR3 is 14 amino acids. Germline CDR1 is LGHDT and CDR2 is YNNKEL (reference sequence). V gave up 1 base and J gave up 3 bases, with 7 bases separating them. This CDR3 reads CASSQGFSYNEQFF. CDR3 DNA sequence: TGTGCCAGCAGCCAAGGGTTTAGCTACAATGAGCAGTTCTTC.

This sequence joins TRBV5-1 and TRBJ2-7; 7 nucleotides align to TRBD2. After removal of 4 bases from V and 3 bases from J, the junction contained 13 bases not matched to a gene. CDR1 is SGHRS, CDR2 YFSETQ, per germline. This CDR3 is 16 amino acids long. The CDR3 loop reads CASSLLAASGVYEQYF. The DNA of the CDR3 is TGCGCCAGCAGCCTTCTAGCGGCTAGCGGAGTCTACGAGCAGTACTTC.

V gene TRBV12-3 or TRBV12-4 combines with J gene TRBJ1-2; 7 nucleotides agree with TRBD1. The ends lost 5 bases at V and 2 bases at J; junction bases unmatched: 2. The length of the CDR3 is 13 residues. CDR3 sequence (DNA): TGTGCCAGCAGTGACAGGGAGAACTATGGCTACACCTTC. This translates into CASSDRENYGYTF.

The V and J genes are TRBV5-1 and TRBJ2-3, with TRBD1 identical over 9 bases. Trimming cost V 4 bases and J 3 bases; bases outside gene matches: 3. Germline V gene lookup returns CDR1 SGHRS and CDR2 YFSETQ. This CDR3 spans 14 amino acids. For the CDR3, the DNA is TGCGCCAGCAGCCAACAGGGGGCAACAGATACGCAGTATTTT. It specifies CASSQQGATDTQYF.

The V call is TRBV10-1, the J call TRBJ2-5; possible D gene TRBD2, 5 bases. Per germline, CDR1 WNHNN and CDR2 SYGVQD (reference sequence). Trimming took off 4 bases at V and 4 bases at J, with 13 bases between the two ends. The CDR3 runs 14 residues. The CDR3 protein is CASSVDAGGETQYF. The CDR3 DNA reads TGCGCCAGCAGTGTGGACGCCGGAGGAGAGACCCAGTACTTC.

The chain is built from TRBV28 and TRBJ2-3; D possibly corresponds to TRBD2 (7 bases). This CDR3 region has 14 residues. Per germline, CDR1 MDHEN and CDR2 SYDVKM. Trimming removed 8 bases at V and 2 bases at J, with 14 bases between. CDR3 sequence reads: CASARGGATDTQYF. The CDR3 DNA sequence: TGTGCCAGCGCCAGGGGAGGGGCCACAGATACGCAGTATTTT.

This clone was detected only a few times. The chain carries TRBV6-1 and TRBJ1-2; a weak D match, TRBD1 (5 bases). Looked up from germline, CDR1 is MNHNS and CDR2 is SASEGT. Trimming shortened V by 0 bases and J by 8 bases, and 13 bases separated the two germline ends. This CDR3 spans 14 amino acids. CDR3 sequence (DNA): TGTGCCAGCAGTGAAGCGAGGGGACGATCCGGCTACACCTTC. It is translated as CASSEARGRSGYTF.

The CDR3 DNA follows: TGTGCCAGCAGTCCCAGCGGGAGTGGAGAGACCCAGTACTTC. Amino acids: CASSPSGSGETQYF. The chain has TRBV2 and TRBJ2-5, with 8 bases matching TRBD2. Trimming at V came to 5 bases and at J to 4 bases, leaving 6 bases not matched to a gene. Per germline, CDR1 SNHLY and CDR2 FYNNEI. The CDR3 is 14 residues long.

The CDR3 sequence: CASTKEGGNTEAFF. The CDR3 DNA is TGTGCCAGCACCAAAGAAGGGGGGAACACTGAAGCTTTCTTT. The chain joins TRBV6-5 to TRBJ1-1, with D possibly being TRBD1 (6 bases). Germline V gene sequence: CDR1 MNHEY, CDR2 SVGAGI. The CDR3 loop spans 14 amino acids. Trimming cost V 7 bases and J 1 base, with 13 bases left between them.

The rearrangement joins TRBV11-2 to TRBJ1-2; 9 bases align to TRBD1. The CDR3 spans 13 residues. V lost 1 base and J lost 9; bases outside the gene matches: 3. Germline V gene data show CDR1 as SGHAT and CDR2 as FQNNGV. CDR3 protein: CASSLGQGVRYTF. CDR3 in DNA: TGTGCCAGCAGCTTAGGACAGGGGGTACGCTACACCTTC.

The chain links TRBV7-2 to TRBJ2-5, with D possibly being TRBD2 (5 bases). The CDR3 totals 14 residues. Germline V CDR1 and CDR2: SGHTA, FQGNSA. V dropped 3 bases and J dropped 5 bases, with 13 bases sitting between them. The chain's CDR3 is CASSLFASGETQYF. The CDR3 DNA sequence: TGTGCCAGCAGCTTGTTCGCCTCGGGGGAGACCCAGTACTTC. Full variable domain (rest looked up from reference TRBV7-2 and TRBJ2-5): GAGVSQSPSNKVTEKGKDVELRCDPISGHTALYWYRQSLGQGLEFLIYFQGNSAPDKSGLPSDRFSAERTGGSVSTLTIQRTQQEDSAVYLCASSLFASGETQYFGPGTRLLVL.

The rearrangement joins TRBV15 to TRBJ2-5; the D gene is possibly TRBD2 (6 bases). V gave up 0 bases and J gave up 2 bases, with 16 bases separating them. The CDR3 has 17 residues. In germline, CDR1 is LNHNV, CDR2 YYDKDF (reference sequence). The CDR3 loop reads CATSRDFGGKGQETQYF. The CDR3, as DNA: TGTGCCACCAGCAGAGATTTCGGGGGTAAGGGGCAAGAGACCCAGTACTTC.

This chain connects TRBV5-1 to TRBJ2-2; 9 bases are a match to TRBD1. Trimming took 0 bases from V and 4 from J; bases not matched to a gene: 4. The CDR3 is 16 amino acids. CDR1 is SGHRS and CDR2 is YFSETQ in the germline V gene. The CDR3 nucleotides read TGCGCCAGCAGCTTGGGGACAGGGGCCCCCACCGGGGAGCTGTTTTTT. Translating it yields CASSLGTGAPTGELFF. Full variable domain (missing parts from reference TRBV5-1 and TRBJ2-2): KAGVTQTPRYLIKTRGQQVTLSCSPISGHRSVSWYQQTPGQGLQFLFEYFSETQRNKGNFPGRFSGRQFSNSRSEMNVSTLELGDSALYLCASSLGTGAPTGELFFGEGSRLTVL.

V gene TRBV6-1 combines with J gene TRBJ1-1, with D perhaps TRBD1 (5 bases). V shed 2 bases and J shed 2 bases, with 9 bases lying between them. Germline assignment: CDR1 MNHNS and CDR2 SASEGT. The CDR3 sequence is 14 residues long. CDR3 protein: CASSEQDRNTEAFF. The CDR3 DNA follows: TGTGCCAGCAGTGAACAAGACAGAAACACTGAAGCTTTCTTT.

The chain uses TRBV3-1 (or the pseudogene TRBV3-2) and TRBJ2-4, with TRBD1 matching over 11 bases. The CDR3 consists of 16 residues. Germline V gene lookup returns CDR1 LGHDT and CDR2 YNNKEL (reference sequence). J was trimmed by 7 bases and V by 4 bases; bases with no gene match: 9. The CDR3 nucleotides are TGTGCCAGCAGCCTACCGGGACAGGGGGATGGGAACATTCAGTACTTC. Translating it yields CASSLPGQGDGNIQYF.

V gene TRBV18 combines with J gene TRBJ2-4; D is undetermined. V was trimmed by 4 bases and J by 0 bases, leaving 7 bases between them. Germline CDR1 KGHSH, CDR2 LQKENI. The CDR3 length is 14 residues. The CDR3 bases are TGTGCCAGCTCACGAGACCTAGCCAAAAACATTCAGTACTTC. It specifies CASSRDLAKNIQYF.

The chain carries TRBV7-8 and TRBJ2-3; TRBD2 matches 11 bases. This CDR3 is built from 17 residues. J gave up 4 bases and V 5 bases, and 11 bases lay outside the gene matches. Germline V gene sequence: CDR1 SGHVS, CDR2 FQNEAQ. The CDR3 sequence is CASSAAGLAVVADTQYF. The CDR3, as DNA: TGTGCCAGCAGCGCAGCGGGACTAGCGGTAGTGGCAGATACGCAGTATTTT.

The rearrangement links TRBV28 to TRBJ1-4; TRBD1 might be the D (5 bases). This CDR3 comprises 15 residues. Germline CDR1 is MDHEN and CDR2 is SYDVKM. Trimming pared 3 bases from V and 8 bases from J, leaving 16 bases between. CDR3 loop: CASSLSGHWDEKLFF. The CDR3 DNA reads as TGTGCCAGCAGTTTGAGCGGACATTGGGACGAAAAACTGTTTTTT.

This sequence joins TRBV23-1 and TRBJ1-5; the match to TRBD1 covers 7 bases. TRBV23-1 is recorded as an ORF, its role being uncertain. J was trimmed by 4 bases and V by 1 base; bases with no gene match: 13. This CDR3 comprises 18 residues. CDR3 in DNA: TGCGCCAGCAGTCAATTAACAGGGGACGGTCTTAATAATCAGCCCCAGCATTTT. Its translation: CASSQLTGDGLNNQPQHF.

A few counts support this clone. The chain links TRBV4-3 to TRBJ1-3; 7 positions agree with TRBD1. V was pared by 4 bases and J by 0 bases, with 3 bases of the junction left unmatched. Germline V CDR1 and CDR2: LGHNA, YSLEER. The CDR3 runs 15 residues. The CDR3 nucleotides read TGCGCCAGCAGCCCAGGGGGTTTCTCTGGAAACACCATATATTTT. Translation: CASSPGGFSGNTIYF.

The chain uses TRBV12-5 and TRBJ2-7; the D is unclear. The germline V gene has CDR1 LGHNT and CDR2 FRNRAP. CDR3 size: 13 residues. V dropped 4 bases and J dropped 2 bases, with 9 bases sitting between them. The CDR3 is CASGSRSTYEQYF. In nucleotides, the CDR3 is TGTGCTAGTGGTTCCCGCTCAACCTACGAGCAGTACTTC.

The CDR3 DNA sequence: TGTGCCAGTAGTATCTTAGGACTCCGGATGGATGAGCAGTTCTTC. Its protein product is CASSILGLRMDEQFF. V is TRBV19 and J is TRBJ2-1, with D possibly TRBD2 on 5 matching bases. This CDR3 region has 15 residues. V was clipped by 3 bases and J by 8 bases, with 17 bases between them. Germline assignment: CDR1 LNHDA and CDR2 SQIVND (reference sequence).

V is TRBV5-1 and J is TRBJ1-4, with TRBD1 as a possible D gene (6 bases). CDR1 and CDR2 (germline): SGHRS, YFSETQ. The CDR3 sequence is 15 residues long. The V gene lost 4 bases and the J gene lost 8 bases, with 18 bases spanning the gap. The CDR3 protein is CASSRSGGVGEKLFF. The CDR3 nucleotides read TGCGCCAGCAGCCGTAGTGGGGGCGTCGGAGAAAAACTGTTTTTT.

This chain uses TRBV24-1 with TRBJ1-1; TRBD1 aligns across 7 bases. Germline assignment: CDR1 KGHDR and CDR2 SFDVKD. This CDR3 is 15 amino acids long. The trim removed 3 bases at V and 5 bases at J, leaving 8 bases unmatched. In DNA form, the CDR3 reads TGTGCCACCAGTGATCCGACAGGGTCGGGGACTGAAGCTTTCTTT. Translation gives CATSDPTGSGTEAFF.